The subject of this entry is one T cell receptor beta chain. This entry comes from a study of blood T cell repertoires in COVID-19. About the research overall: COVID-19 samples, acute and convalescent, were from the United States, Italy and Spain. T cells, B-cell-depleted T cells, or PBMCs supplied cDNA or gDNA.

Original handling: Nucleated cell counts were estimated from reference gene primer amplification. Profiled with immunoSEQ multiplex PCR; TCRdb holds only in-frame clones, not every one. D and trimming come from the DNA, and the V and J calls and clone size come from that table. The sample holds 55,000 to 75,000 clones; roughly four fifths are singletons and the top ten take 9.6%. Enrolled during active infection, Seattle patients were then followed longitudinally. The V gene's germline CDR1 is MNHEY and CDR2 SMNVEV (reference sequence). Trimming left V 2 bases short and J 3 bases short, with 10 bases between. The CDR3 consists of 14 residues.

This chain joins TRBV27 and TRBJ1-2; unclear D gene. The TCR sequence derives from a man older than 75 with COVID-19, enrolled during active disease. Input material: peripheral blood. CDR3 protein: CASSLILGDYGYTF. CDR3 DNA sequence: TGTGCCAGCAGTTTAATCCTCGGGGACTATGGCTACACCTTC.